This T cell receptor beta chain was observed in a study of blood T cell repertoires in COVID-19. The wider study: Samples came from the United States, Italy and Spain, spanning acute and convalescent COVID-19. Sources were T cells, B-cell-depleted T cells, or PBMCs; the material itself was cDNA or gDNA.

Measured with immunoSEQ multiplex PCR; TCRdb has only the in-frame clones, and not every one. The repertoire holds tens of thousands of clones, with about 83% as singletons. This sequence originates from a human donor in a cohort sampled during active COVID-19. The source material was peripheral blood.

Here the CDR3 DNA reads TGTGCCAGCAAAGGGGGCGCGAGCTCCTATAATTCACCCCTCCACTTT. As protein: CASKGGASSYNSPLHF. This chain connects TRBV19 to TRBJ1-6; 7 positions match TRBD1. With 9 bases clipped from V and 0 bases from J, the junction kept 8 bases outside the gene matches. Germline-derived CDR1 and CDR2 are LNHDA and SQIVND (reference sequence). This CDR3 comprises 16 residues.